Described below is a single T cell receptor beta chain sequence and its context. The target antigen is unknown. This record belongs to a study of T-cell memory formation after mild COVID-19. Whole-study findings and limits: Clones which contracted sat mainly in CM and EM if CD4+, and in EMRA if CD8+. Memory from before infection featured some responding clones, which suggests cross-reactive memory joined. Among clones contracting day 15 to 85, CD4/CD8 was balanced, whereas later expanders leaned CD4+.

V shed 5 bases, J shed 3 bases, and the junction held 8 bases outside the gene matches. CDR1 and CDR2 from the germline V gene are SEHNR and FQNEAQ (reference sequence). The CDR3 length is 15 residues. TCRdb recomputed calls from the 5' RACE reads with MiXCR, one row per CDR3 protein. The profile covers roughly 150,000 distinct CDR3 sequences, with roughly 15% appearing a single time and less than 15% taken by the ten largest. The genes are TRBV7-9 and TRBJ2-7, with TRBD1 matching 9 bases. This TCR derives from an adult woman who had mild COVID-19 (a few samples of this study predate the infection). Cell type and time point are not known. The sample comprised PBMCs or a T cell subset sorted from them (not recorded which). The CDR3 nucleotides are TGTGCCAGCAGCGCCACAGGGGGCCTTAACTACGAGCAGTACTTC. As protein: CASSATGGLNYEQYF.